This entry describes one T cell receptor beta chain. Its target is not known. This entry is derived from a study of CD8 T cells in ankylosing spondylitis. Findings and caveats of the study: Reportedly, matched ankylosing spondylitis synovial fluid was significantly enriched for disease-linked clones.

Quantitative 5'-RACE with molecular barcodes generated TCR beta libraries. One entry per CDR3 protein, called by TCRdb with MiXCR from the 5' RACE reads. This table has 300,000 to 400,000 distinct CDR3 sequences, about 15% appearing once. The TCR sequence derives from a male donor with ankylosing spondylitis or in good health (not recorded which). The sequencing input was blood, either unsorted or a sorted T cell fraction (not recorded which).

DNA for the CDR3: TGCAGTGCTAGGGGTCCGGTCACAGATACGCAGTATTTT. Encoded protein: CSARGPVTDTQYF. The rearrangement uses TRBV20-1 and TRBJ2-3; D call uncertain. Germline assignment: CDR1 DFQATT and CDR2 SNEGSKA (reference sequence). V was clipped by 3 bases and J by 2 bases, with 9 bases between them. This CDR3 region has 13 residues.